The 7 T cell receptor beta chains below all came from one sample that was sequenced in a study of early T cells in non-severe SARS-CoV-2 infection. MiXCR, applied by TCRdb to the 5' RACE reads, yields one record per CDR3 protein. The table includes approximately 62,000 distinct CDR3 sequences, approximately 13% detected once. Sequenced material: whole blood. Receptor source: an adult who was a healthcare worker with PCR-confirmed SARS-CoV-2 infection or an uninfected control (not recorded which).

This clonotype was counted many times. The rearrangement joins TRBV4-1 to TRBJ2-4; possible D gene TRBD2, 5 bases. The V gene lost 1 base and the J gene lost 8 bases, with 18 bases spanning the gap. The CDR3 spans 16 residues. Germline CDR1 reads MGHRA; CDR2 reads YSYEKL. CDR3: CASSQAAGLATDIQYF. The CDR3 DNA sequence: TGCGCCAGCAGCCAAGCCGCTGGGCTAGCTACGGACATTCAGTACTTC.

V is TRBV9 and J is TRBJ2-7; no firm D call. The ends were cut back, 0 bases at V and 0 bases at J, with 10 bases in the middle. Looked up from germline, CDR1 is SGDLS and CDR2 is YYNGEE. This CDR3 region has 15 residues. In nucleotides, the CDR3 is TGTGCCAGCAGCGTAGACAGTGCAACCTCCTACGAGCAGTACTTC. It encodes CASSVDSATSYEQYF.

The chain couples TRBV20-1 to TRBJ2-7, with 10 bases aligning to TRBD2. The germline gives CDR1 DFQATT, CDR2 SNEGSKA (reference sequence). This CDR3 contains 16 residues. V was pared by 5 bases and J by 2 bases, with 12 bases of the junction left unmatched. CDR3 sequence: CSALGGAGGNPYEQYF. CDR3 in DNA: TGCAGTGCTCTAGGGGGAGCGGGAGGGAACCCCTACGAGCAGTACTTC.

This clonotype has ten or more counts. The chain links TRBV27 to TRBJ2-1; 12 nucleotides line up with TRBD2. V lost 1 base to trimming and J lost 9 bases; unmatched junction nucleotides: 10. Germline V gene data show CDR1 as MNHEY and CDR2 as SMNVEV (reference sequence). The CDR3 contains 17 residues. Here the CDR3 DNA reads TGTGCCAGCAGTTTATTTCCTAGCGGGAGGGCCTTGAGTGAGCAGTTCTTC. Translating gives CASSLFPSGRALSEQFF.

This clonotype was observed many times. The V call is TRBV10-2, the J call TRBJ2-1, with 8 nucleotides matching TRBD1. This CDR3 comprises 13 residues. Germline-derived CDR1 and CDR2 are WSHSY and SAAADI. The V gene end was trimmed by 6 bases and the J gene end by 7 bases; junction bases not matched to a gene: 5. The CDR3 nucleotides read TGCGCCAGCAGGGACAGGGTGTGGAATGAGCAGTTCTTC. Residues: CASRDRVWNEQFF.

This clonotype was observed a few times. The CDR3 protein is CASSQARRRGPQDIQYF. Written as DNA, the CDR3 is TGTGCCAGCAGCCAAGCCCGGCGCAGGGGACCCCAGGACATTCAGTACTTC. The chain couples TRBV13 to TRBJ2-4; perhaps TRBD1 as D (6 bases). The CDR3 is 17 amino acids. V lost 5 bases to trimming and J lost 8 bases, with 25 bases between them. Germline V gene lookup returns CDR1 PRHDT and CDR2 FYEKMQ (reference sequence).

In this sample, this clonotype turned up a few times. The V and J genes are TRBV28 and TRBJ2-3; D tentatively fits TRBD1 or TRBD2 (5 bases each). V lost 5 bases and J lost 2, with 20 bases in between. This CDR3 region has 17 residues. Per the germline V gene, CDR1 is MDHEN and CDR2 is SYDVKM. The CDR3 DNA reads TGTGCCAGCAGTCCACTGCGGGTTAAAGGGGACACAGATACGCAGTATTTT. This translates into CASSPLRVKGDTDTQYF.